Listed below are T cell receptor beta chains from one sample, sequenced in a study of T cells in Graves' hyperthyroidism and ophthalmopathy. From the multiplex PCR reads, TCRdb called clonotypes with MiXCR, one entry per CDR3 protein. The sample carries 400,000 to 500,000 distinct CDR3 sequences, about an eighth recorded once. Sample: blood. Every receptor here comes from a woman between 18 and 30 years old with Graves' hyperthyroidism. Each CDR3 is given with its conserved first and last residue. D genes are given only for firm matches. Clone size appears in some rows only: once, few, many, or a class for an expanded clone.

>few|TRBJ1-5|TRBV18|NA
TGTGCCAGCTCACAGGGGGAGGGGATGCATCAGCCCCAGCATTTT
CASSQGEGMHQPQHF
>NA|TRBJ2-3|TRBV7-9|TRBD2
TGTGCCAGCAGCTTAGGAGCGGGAGGCTTGGCAGATACGCAGTATTTT
CASSLGAGGLADTQYF
>many|TRBJ1-1|TRBV19|NA
TGTGCCAGTAGTTTCGGGGACACTGAAGCTTTCTTT
CASSFGDTEAFF
>many|TRBJ2-7|TRBV7-2|NA
TGTGCCAGCAGCTTAGCTCCAGGAAACTACGAGCAGTACTTC
CASSLAPGNYEQYF
>many|TRBJ2-7|TRBV15|NA
TGTGCCACCAGCAGAGATCCCTACGAGCAGTACTTC
CATSRDPYEQYF
>once|TRBJ2-1|TRBV19|TRBD2
TGTGCCAGTAGTAGTCGAGCGGGGCAACCCTACAATGAGCAGTTCTTC
CASSSRAGQPYNEQFF
>few|TRBJ1-5|TRBV7-2|NA
TGTGCCAGCAGCTTAGTTGTCGGTTATAATAGCAATCAGCCCCAGCATTTT
CASSLVVGYNSNQPQHF
>NA|TRBJ2-2|TRBV10-3|NA
TGTGCCACCCTTACCGACCGGTCCACCGGGGAGCTGTTTTTT
CATLTDRSTGELFF
>NA|TRBJ1-4|TRBV11-2|NA
TGTGCCAGCACCATGCGGGCAGGGGATGAAAAACTGTTTTTT
CASTMRAGDEKLFF
>many|TRBJ2-1|TRBV7-9|NA
TGTGCCAGCAGCTTAGTTCAACCGGGGAATGAGCAGTTCTTC
CASSLVQPGNEQFF
>few|TRBJ2-5|TRBV27|TRBD1
TGTGCCAGCAGTCTTTGGACAGGGCAACAAGAGACCCAGTACTTC
CASSLWTGQQETQYF
>NA|TRBJ1-5|TRBV15|TRBD1
TGTGCCACCAGCAGAGATGGGGCAGGGGGAAATCAGCCCCAGCATTTT
CATSRDGAGGNQPQHF
>few|TRBJ2-2|TRBV6-1|NA
TGTGCCACCCTATTAGGGGTGTCCACCGGGGAGCTGTTTTTT
CATLLGVSTGELFF
>many|TRBJ2-1|TRBV5-4|NA
TGTGCCAGCAGCTTGGTAGACTCCTACAATGAGCAGTTCTTC
CASSLVDSYNEQFF
>many|TRBJ1-1|TRBV6-2/TRBV6-3|NA
TGTGCCAGCAGTTTACCCCCGGAACACTCATCGAACACTGAAGCTTTCTTT
CASSLPPEHSSNTEAFF
>few|TRBJ2-3|TRBV19|TRBD2
TGTGCCAGTATCGGGACTAGTATTTTTGGAGATACGCAGTATTTT
CASIGTSIFGDTQYF
>many|TRBJ2-2|TRBV19|TRBD2
TGTGCCTCGGTCCAGGCTAGCGGCCTCACCGGGGAGCTGTTTTTT
CASVQASGLTGELFF
>many|TRBJ1-2|TRBV2|NA
TGTGCCAGCAGTAAGACCTCCCTTCACACCTTC
CASSKTSLHTF
>many|TRBJ1-1|TRBV7-7|NA
TGTGCTAGCAGCCCCCGGATGAACACTGAAGCTTTCTTT
CASSPRMNTEAFF
>many|TRBJ2-1|TRBV6-5|TRBD1
TGTGCCAGCAGTTACTCGACAGGGGGCAACGATGAGCAGTTCTTC
CASSYSTGGNDEQFF
>few|TRBJ2-2|TRBV29-1|TRBD1
TGCAGCGCAGGACAGGGTTCGACCCCGGGGACCGGGGAGCTGTTTTTT
CSAGQGSTPGTGELFF
>few|TRBJ2-4|TRBV19|NA
TGTGCCAGTACCTCCGGCCGGTATACCATAGCCAAAAACATTCAGTACTTC
CASTSGRYTIAKNIQYF
>NA|TRBJ2-2|TRBV7-8|TRBD2
TGTGCCAGCAGCTTCCGACCAGCGGGAGATTTCGGGGAGCTGTTTTTT
CASSFRPAGDFGELFF
>many|TRBJ2-1|TRBV12-3/TRBV12-4|NA
TGTGCCAGCAGTTTAAGCTCGATCGATGAGCAGTTCTTC
CASSLSSIDEQFF
>once|TRBJ1-4|TRBV19|NA
TGTGCCAGTAGGCGGACAGCTGCAACTAATGAAAAACTGTTTTTT
CASRRTAATNEKLFF
>many|TRBJ2-5|TRBV11-3|NA
TGTGCCAGCAGCGACTGGGGAGAAGAGACCCAGTACTTC
CASSDWGEETQYF
>many|TRBJ2-2|TRBV13|TRBD1
TGTGCCAGCAGCTCCTATCTCGGACAGGGTCGTTTAACCGGGGAGCTGTTTTTT
CASSSYLGQGRLTGELFF
>NA|TRBJ1-5|TRBV28|TRBD1
TGTGCCAGCCAATCAGGGGGCGATCAGCCCCAGCATTTT
CASQSGGDQPQHF
>many|TRBJ1-6|TRBV30|TRBD1
TGTGCCTGGTCGGGACAGGGGAGTTCACCCCTCCACTTT
CAWSGQGSSPLHF
>many|TRBJ1-5|TRBV2|TRBD1
TGTGCCAGCAGTGCCCTGAGGGGGCGAGGCAATCAGCCCCAGCATTTT
CASSALRGRGNQPQHF
>many|TRBJ2-7|TRBV7-9|TRBD1
TGTGCCAGCAGCTTACCGGGACAGGGTTACGAGCAGTACTTC
CASSLPGQGYEQYF
>many|TRBJ2-7|TRBV12-3/TRBV12-4|NA
TGTGCCAGCAGAAGGGGGGTCGAGCAGTACTTC
CASRRGVEQYF